This is a list of T cell receptor beta chains from one sample in a study of T cell responses to AZD1222 COVID-19 vaccine. Sequencing used immunoSEQ multiplex PCR; TCRdb keeps in-frame clones, though not all of them. This repertoire shows more than 75,000 clones, 85% to 90% found once; its top ten account for approximately 7%. The specimen was peripheral blood, collected on day 0 of AZD1222 vaccination. The receptors stem from an adult in good health. CDR3s include the opening cysteine and the closing phenylalanine or tryptophan. The D gene is left open where the match is weak. A clone size is listed for some rows: how often the clone was seen (once, few, many), or a class if it is expanded.

11,-,TRBV7-2,TRBJ1-1,-,TGTGCCAGCAGTTATGGGGGGGTTTCTTTCTTT,CASSYGGVSFF
16,-,TRBV11-3,TRBJ1-2,few,TGTGCCAGCAGGGTCCGAGTAACGAAACAGGACTATGGCTACACCTTC,CASRVRVTKQDYGYTF
14,-,TRBV18,TRBJ1-2,-,TGTGCCAGCTCACCGGCTAATGGGGGTTATGGCTACACCTTC,CASSPANGGYGYTF
18,TRBD2,TRBV7-2,TRBJ2-1,-,TGTGCCAGCAGCTTAGCGGGCCACACTAGCGGGAGGTTCAATGAGCAGTTCTTC,CASSLAGHTSGRFNEQFF
11,-,TRBV6-5,TRBJ1-1,-,TGTGCCAGCAGCGCAACCAGGGGAGCTTTCTTT,CASSATRGAFF
14,-,TRBV7-2,TRBJ2-7,-,TGTGCCAGCAGCACACCGGTGCCCTCCTACGAGCAGTACTTC,CASSTPVPSYEQYF
13,-,TRBV14,TRBJ1-1,-,TGTGCCAGCAGCCGGCATTGGAACACTGAAGCTTTCTTT,CASSRHWNTEAFF
15,-,TRBV4-2,TRBJ2-2,-,TGTGCCAGCAGCCAAGGGCAGGCATACACCGGGGAGCTGTTTTTT,CASSQGQAYTGELFF
13,-,TRBV12-3/TRBV12-4,TRBJ1-1,-,TGTGCCAGCAGTCTTCAGGAGGGCACTGAAGCTTTCTTT,CASSLQEGTEAFF
14,-,TRBV28,TRBJ2-3,-,TGTGCCAGCAGCGAGCAAGGGGGCACAGATACGCAGTATTTT,CASSEQGGTDTQYF
15,-,TRBV7-2,TRBJ2-1,-,TGTGCCAGCAGCCCGGGTCCCACGGCCTACAATGAGCAGTTCTTC,CASSPGPTAYNEQFF
15,TRBD1,TRBV28,TRBJ1-4,-,TGTGCCAGCAGCACCCAGGGGGCAGAGGATGAAAAACTGTTTTTT,CASSTQGAEDEKLFF
12,-,TRBV29-1,TRBJ1-2,-,TGCAGCGTTTCTGAGGTATTCTATGGCTACACCTTC,CSVSEVFYGYTF
17,-,TRBV7-2,TRBJ2-7,few,TGTGCCAGCAGCTTAATGATTAGGGCGCGGTCGCCCTACGAGCAGTACTTC,CASSLMIRARSPYEQYF
12,-,TRBV5-4,TRBJ1-2,-,TGTGCCAGCAGCTTGGGGACAGATGGCTACACCTTC,CASSLGTDGYTF
14,TRBD2,TRBV3-1/TRBV3-2,TRBJ2-1,-,TGTGCCAGTCGTACTAGCGGGAGCGGGTATGAGCAGTTCTTC,CASRTSGSGYEQFF
14,-,TRBV7-6,TRBJ1-4,-,TGTGCCAGCAGCTTAGGTATAACTAATGAAAAACTGTTTTTT,CASSLGITNEKLFF
16,TRBD1,TRBV11-3,TRBJ1-1,-,TGTGCCAGCAGCTTAACGATCGGACAGGCGGACACTGAAGCTTTCTTT,CASSLTIGQADTEAFF
15,-,TRBV21-1,TRBJ1-5,-,TGTGCCAGCAGCAAAGGTGCAGGCCCCAATCAGCCCCAGCATTTT,CASSKGAGPNQPQHF
14,TRBD1,TRBV6-5,TRBJ1-2,-,TGTGCCAGCGGCCTACCGGGACAGGTGGAGGGCTACACCTTC,CASGLPGQVEGYTF
13,TRBD1,TRBV20-1,TRBJ1-2,-,TGCAGTGCTAGTCGGGACAGGAGACATGGCTACACCTTC,CSASRDRRHGYTF
14,-,TRBV9,TRBJ1-2,-,TGTGCCAGCAGCGTCAGGGAGGCTAACTATGGCTACACCTTC,CASSVREANYGYTF
14,-,TRBV7-9,TRBJ1-4,-,TGTGCCAGCAGCTTCGGGGGAATAGGCGAAAAACTGTTTTTT,CASSFGGIGEKLFF
15,-,TRBV7-2,TRBJ1-2,-,TGTGCCAGCAGCTTAGCCAGGCGTTCTAACTATGGCTACACCTTC,CASSLARRSNYGYTF
17,TRBD2,TRBV7-9,TRBJ2-1,-,TGTGCCAGCAGCCCCCACCTGGGTCTAGCGGGATTGAATGAGCAGTTCTTC,CASSPHLGLAGLNEQFF
15,-,TRBV9,TRBJ1-6,-,TGTGCCAGCAATCTCCAGGGACAAAATAATTCACCCCTCCACTTT,CASNLQGQNNSPLHF
14,-,TRBV5-1,TRBJ2-2,-,TGCGCCAGCAGCTTTGCTAATTCGGGCGGGGAGCTGTTTTTT,CASSFANSGGELFF
13,-,TRBV2,TRBJ2-2,-,TGTGCCATACCGGGCAGGGGGGCCGGGGAGCTGTTTTTT,CAIPGRGAGELFF
16,TRBD1,TRBV11-2,TRBJ2-5,-,TGTGCCAGCAGCCTAAACCGGGACAGTCGTGGAGAGACCCAGTACTTC,CASSLNRDSRGETQYF
16,TRBD1,TRBV25-1,TRBJ2-7,-,TGTGCCAGCAGTGCCCCGGGACAGAGGACGGCCTACGAGCAGTACTTC,CASSAPGQRTAYEQYF
14,-,TRBV24-1,TRBJ1-2,-,TGTGCCACCAGTGAAGGGACGGAAAACTATGGCTACACCTTC,CATSEGTENYGYTF
17,-,TRBV3-1/TRBV3-2,TRBJ1-1,once,TGTGCCAGCAGCCAAGAGGCGCAGGGAAACTGGAACACTGAAGCTTTCTTT,CASSQEAQGNWNTEAFF
14,-,TRBV18,TRBJ2-2,many,TGTGCCAGCTCACCAAATACGAACACCGGGGAGCTGTTTTTT,CASSPNTNTGELFF
13,-,TRBV3-1/TRBV3-2,TRBJ1-3,-,TGTGCCAGCAGCCACCTCTCTGGAAACACCATATATTTT,CASSHLSGNTIYF
14,-,TRBV19,TRBJ1-1,-,TGTGCCAGTAGGGATACAGCGATGAACACTGAAGCTTTCTTT,CASRDTAMNTEAFF
14,-,TRBV19,TRBJ2-5,-,TGTGCCAGTAGTGAGAGGGCCTACCAAGAGACCCAGTACTTC,CASSERAYQETQYF
15,-,TRBV6-5,TRBJ1-1,-,TGTGCCAGCAGTTACTCGGGGGTAATGAACACTGAAGCTTTCTTT,CASSYSGVMNTEAFF
16,-,TRBV6-1,TRBJ1-2,few,TGTGCCAGCAGTGAAGACAGGGTTGATCTAATCTATGGCTACACCTTC,CASSEDRVDLIYGYTF
15,-,TRBV19,TRBJ1-2,-,TGTGCCAGTAGTATTGCCTCCCGACAGGCTTATGGCTACACCTTC,CASSIASRQAYGYTF
14,-,TRBV4-2,TRBJ1-5,-,TGTGCCAGCAGCCAAGATGGGCAGTATCAGCCCCAGCATTTT,CASSQDGQYQPQHF
12,-,TRBV28,TRBJ1-4,-,TGTGCCAGCAGTTTGGAGGGGGAAAAACTGTTTTTT,CASSLEGEKLFF
15,TRBD2,TRBV6-5,TRBJ2-1,-,TGTGCCAGCAGTTACTCGCCGGGGGGGTACAATGAGCAGTTCTTC,CASSYSPGGYNEQFF
17,TRBD1,TRBV12-5,TRBJ1-1,-,TGTGCTAGTGGTTTGGGACAGGGGGGACTGTCGAACACTGAAGCTTTCTTT,CASGLGQGGLSNTEAFF
15,-,TRBV7-9,TRBJ1-3,-,TGTGCCAGCAGCCCCCGACAGTTCTCTGGAAACACCATATATTTT,CASSPRQFSGNTIYF
12,-,TRBV12-3/TRBV12-4,TRBJ2-7,-,TGTGCCAGCAGAGTATACCGGGAGAGGGTGTACTTC,CASRVYRERVYF
14,-,TRBV5-6,TRBJ1-4,-,TGTGCCAGCAGCTTGCCTATGCCGGAAGAAAAACTGTTTTTT,CASSLPMPEEKLFF
15,TRBD2,TRBV5-6,TRBJ2-7,-,TGTGCCAGCAGCCAACTGGGTAGCGGGGGGTACGAGCAGTACTTC,CASSQLGSGGYEQYF
13,-,TRBV11-2,TRBJ1-2,-,TGTGCCAGCAGCTCCACGGGACCCTATGGCTACACCTTC,CASSSTGPYGYTF
14,TRBD2,TRBV7-3,TRBJ2-3,-,TGTGCCAGCAGCTTTACTAGCGAGACAGATACGCAGTATTTT,CASSFTSETDTQYF
14,-,TRBV7-9,TRBJ1-1,-,TGTGCCAGCAGCTTAGCGCTTCTAGGGGATGTAGCTTTCTTT,CASSLALLGDVAFF
13,-,TRBV7-3,TRBJ2-3,-,TGTGCCAGCAGCTTATCACTCCAGGATACGCAGTATTTT,CASSLSLQDTQYF
16,-,TRBV5-4,TRBJ1-5,-,TGTGCCAGCAGCTATGGGACTCCAGGCCGCAATCAGCCCCAGCATTTT,CASSYGTPGRNQPQHF
13,-,TRBV29-1,TRBJ1-5,-,TGCAGCGTTGAAGAAGTCGACGGGCAGCCCCAGCATTTT,CSVEEVDGQPQHF
15,TRBD1,TRBV7-2,TRBJ1-5,few,TGTGCCAGCAGCATACAGGGGGCTTACAATCAGCCCCAGCATTTT,CASSIQGAYNQPQHF
13,-,TRBV5-4,TRBJ2-1,-,TGTGCCAGCAGCGAAGGGGTAAACAATGAGCAGTTCTTC,CASSEGVNNEQFF
18,TRBD2,TRBV6-2/TRBV6-3,TRBJ2-3,-,TGTGCCAGCAGTTACCCCGTTGGACTAGCGGAGGACACAGATACGCAGTATTTT,CASSYPVGLAEDTDTQYF
15,TRBD2,TRBV7-9,TRBJ2-3,-,TGTGCCAGCAGCTTAGCTAGCGGGGGAGTAGATACGCAGTATTTT,CASSLASGGVDTQYF
14,TRBD2,TRBV7-2,TRBJ2-1,-,TGTGCCAGCAGAAGGACTAGCGGGGACAATGAGCAGTTCTTC,CASRRTSGDNEQFF
14,-,TRBV4-2,TRBJ2-5,-,TGTGCCAGCAGCCAAGGCGGGTCCAAAGAGACCCAGTACTTC,CASSQGGSKETQYF
14,-,TRBV5-8,TRBJ1-5,-,TGTGCCAGCAGCTTGCGGGGAGGCAATCAGCCCCAGCATTTT,CASSLRGGNQPQHF